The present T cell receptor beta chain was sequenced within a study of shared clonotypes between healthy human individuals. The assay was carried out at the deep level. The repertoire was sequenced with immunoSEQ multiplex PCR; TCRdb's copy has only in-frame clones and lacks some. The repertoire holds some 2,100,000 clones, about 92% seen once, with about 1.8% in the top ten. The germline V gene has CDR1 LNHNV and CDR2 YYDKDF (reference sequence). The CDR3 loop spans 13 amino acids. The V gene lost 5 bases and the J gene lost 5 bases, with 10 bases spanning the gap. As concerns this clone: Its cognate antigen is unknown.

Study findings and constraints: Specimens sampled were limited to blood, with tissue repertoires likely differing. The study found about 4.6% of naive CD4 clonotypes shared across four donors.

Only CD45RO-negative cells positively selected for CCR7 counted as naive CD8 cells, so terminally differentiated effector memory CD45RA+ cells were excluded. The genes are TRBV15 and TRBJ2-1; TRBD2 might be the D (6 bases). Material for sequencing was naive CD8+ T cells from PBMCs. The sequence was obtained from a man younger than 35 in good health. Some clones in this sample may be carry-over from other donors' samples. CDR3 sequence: CATSGRENNEQFF. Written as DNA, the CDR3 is TGTGCCACCAGCGGGCGGGAAAACAATGAGCAGTTCTTC.